This T cell receptor beta chain was observed in a study of T cells in Graves' hyperthyroidism and ophthalmopathy. This clonotype was recorded many times. Its antigen is unknown. Study-wide results and limits: Among thyroid clonotypes expanded above 0.001, most also appeared in blood.

The study enrolled patients aged 18 to 65 with newly diagnosed hyperthyroidism of under 2 months' duration. Germline CDR1 LGHDT, CDR2 YNNKEL (reference sequence). V was shortened by 3 bases and J by 13 bases, with 15 bases between the two germline ends. This CDR3 has 12 amino acids. Amplification targeted TCR beta CDR3 regions from RNA transcripts. The HTBI primer set drove a first-round RT-PCR of the TCR CDR3. TCRdb redid the calling of the multiplex PCR reads with MiXCR, one entry per CDR3 protein. This table holds around 400,000 distinct CDR3 sequences, 15% to 18% found once. This sequence originates from a woman between 18 and 29 years old with Graves' hyperthyroidism that later progressed to Graves' ophthalmopathy. The genes are TRBV3-1 and TRBJ1-2; D possibly corresponds to TRBD1 (5 bases). The sequenced sample was blood. CDR3 in amino acids: CASSQGQVGCTF. In nucleotides, the CDR3 is TGTGCCAGCAGCCAGGGGCAGGTTGGATGCACCTTC.